One sample yielded the 7 T cell receptor beta chains listed below, sequenced in a study of monozygotic twins with inflammatory bowel disease. Reanalyzing the 5' RACE reads, TCRdb keeps one entry per CDR3 protein, without DNA. This table holds fewer than 200,000 distinct CDR3 sequences. The sample was blood. The receptors were gathered from a human donor with ulcerative colitis or Crohn's disease, or a healthy co-twin of an affected twin (not recorded which).

The chain joins TRBV29-1 to TRBJ2-2. The CDR3 runs 14 residues. Germline lookup yields CDR1 SQVTM and CDR2 ANQGSEA. CDR3 in amino acids: CSVEGDGNTGELFF.

V and J are TRBV3-1 and TRBJ2-2. This CDR3 spans 16 amino acids. CDR1 is LGHDT and CDR2 is YNNKEL in the germline V gene (reference sequence). The CDR3 sequence is CASSQDRGKNTGELFF.

V usage is TRBV7-8 and J usage is TRBJ2-7. Germline V gene lookup returns CDR1 SGHVS and CDR2 FQNEAQ. The CDR3 contains 14 residues. Here the CDR3 reads CASSSRPKPYEQYF.

The chain is built from TRBV28 and TRBJ2-3; TCRdb picks TRBD2, but there is no DNA to check that call. Germline V lookup: CDR1 MDHEN, CDR2 SYDVKM. This CDR3 contains 13 residues. CDR3 sequence: CASSGPSSDTQYF.

V is TRBV16 and J is TRBJ1-4; the D call from TCRdb, TRBD1, cannot be confirmed without DNA. There are 15 residues in the CDR3. In germline, CDR1 is KGHSY, CDR2 FQNENV. The CDR3: CASSQLRGDNEKLFF.

The genes are TRBV3-1 and TRBJ2-5; with no DNA, the TCRdb D assignment of TRBD1 cannot be verified. This CDR3 is built from 15 residues. Germline V gives CDR1 LGHDT, CDR2 YNNKEL (reference sequence). CDR3 region: CASSRPGQILETQYF.

V and J are TRBV5-6 and TRBJ2-1. Germline CDR1 and CDR2: SGHDT and YYEEEE. CDR3 length: 14 residues. The CDR3 region is CASSLVSVYNEQFF.